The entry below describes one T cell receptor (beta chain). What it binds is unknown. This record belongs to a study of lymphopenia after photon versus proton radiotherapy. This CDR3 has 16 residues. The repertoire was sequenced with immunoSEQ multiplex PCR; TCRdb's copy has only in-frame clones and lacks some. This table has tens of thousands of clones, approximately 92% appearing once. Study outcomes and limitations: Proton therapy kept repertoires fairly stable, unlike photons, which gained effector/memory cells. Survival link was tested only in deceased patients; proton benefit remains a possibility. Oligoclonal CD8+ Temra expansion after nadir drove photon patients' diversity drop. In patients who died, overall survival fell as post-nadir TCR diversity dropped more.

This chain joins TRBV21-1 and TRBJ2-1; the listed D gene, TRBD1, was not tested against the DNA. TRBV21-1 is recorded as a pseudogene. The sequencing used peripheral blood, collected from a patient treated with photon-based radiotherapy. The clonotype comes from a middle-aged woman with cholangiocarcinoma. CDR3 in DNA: TGTGCCAGCAGGACACGCCTACACCATTCCGACAATGAGCAGTTCTTC. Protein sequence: CASRTRLHHSDNEQFF.